This entry concerns a single TCR beta chain. No antigen is known for it. Per-base qualities were not stored, and no clone one base away is much larger. This sample is drawn from a study of beta chain features in type 1 diabetes listed by TCRdb under 2018. For context, the study as a whole: Mean age, gender distribution, total cell number and subset yield were not different between patients and healthy donors. A total of 90 million to 120 million sorted cells were examined across all samples, and a strong correlation was observed between cell number per subset and RNA yield. In the study, TCRB repertoires of sorted circulating CD4+ T cell subsets from recently diagnosed type 1 diabetes patients were compared with those of matched healthy donors. Regulatory and stem cell-like memory subsets were isolated from only 8 patients and 8 healthy donors, whereas naive and central memory subsets came from all 28 donors.

All of the isolated RNA was reverse transcribed with the High Capacity cDNA Reverse Transcription Kit, so expressed TCRB transcripts were sequenced. Naive, central memory and regulatory T cell samples underwent deep immunoSEQ sequencing, averaging about 3.3 million total reads per sample. Sorted cells were lysed in RLT buffer, and RNA was extracted using DNase-treated RNeasy Micro or Mini kits according to cell number. To prevent cross-contamination, every cell subset was processed on its own, while patient and healthy donor samples were processed together. The immunoSEQ multiplex PCR was used to amplify TCRB sequences from cDNA, yielding 87-bp fragments that span the CDR3 region. Amplicons were sequenced on the Illumina HiSeq platform. The authors processed their data as follows. Synthetic template baselines were used to correct PCR bias computationally, reads within Hamming distance 2 were collapsed, and singletons that could not be merged were discarded. By aligning reads against IMGT, V, D and J genes, CDR3 length, and insertions or deletions at six rearrangement sites were assigned. Within each subset, clonotype counts were normalized to sorted cell number, and only after that were true diversity and Gini coefficients computed with the tcR R package. Repertoire sharing was quantified using the overlap coefficient calculated on TCRB nucleotide sequences. Out-of-frame TCRB sequences from naive cells were analyzed to stand in for the pre-selection repertoire. The immuneACCESS repertoire file appears here via TCRdb, limited to in-frame rearrangements. These files lack a portion of the clones; in checked studies, under half of the deficit traces to unresolved V genes, and the cause of the others is not known. That table furnishes V, J and clone size, whereas the DNA furnished D and trimming. The sample table records 160,000 or so clones; roughly 59% of these occur just once. About 0.091% of the sample is held by the ten biggest clonotypes.

Summary of the overall study and its limitations: At VDJ recombination sites, patients with type 1 diabetes made fewer insertions and deleted more nucleotides, a pattern implying thymic rearrangement abnormalities. Type 1 diabetes patients showed a moderate but significant shortening of TCRB CDR3 length in all four CD4+ subsets. Because cDNA was sequenced instead of genomic DNA, highly expressing activated cells could be over-represented, though the groups showed no difference in activation or CD3 levels. Because small numbers of individuals were included in the HLA sub-analyses, any influence of HLA type on TCRB rearrangement was left unresolved. Shorter templates might be favored by PCR, yet because patient and control samples were amplified and corrected together, any such skew would affect both groups equally. Naive, central memory and regulatory TCRB repertoires appeared to be more alike among patients than among healthy donors.

A single peripheral blood draw of 90 to 150 mL on average was collected from each donor into heparinised tubes. A BD FACSAria II and a panel including CD45RO, CCR7, CD25, CD127, CD95 and CD27 were used to sort naive, central memory, regulatory and stem cell-like memory CD4+ T cells. Every sorted population had a purity above 95%. PBMCs were isolated immediately by Lymphoprep density gradient centrifugation and stained directly without culture. So that batch effects would be minimized, each experiment stained and sorted samples in pairs, pairing one healthy donor with one patient. CDR1 and CDR2 are read off the germline V gene as SGDLS and YYNGEE. Counted from cysteine to phenylalanine, this CDR3 has 18 amino acids. Only the CDR3 DNA stays, 54 bases, in frame from base 1. Trimmed from V: 5 bases; trimmed from J: 3 bases; junction bases lacking a gene match: 17.

The sample comprised naive CD4+ T cells from blood. Sample cell subset or site, as interpreted from the label and publication: true naive CD4+ T cells. This sequence uses TRBV9 and TRBJ2-1, and 7 junctional nucleotides match TRBD2. The TCR comes from a man aged 25-40 years with type 1 diabetes. The nucleotides read TGTGCCAGCAGTGTACCGTCGGACCGGGACTACATCTACAATGAGCAGTTCTTC. Its amino acids are CASSVPSDRDYIYNEQFF. The CDR3, completed at both ends by the reference TRBV9 and TRBJ2-1 genes, gives the full variable domain DSGVTQTPKHLITATGQRVTLRCSPRSGDLSVYWYQQSLDQGLQFLIQYYNGEERAKGNILERFSAQQFPDLHSELNLSSLELGDSALYFCASSVPSDRDYIYNEQFFGPGTRLTVL.